This TCR beta chain was recorded in a study of T-cell reconstitution after alpha-beta-depleted transplantation in children. Unique molecular identifiers were incorporated when the TCRbeta library was constructed. TCRdb re-derived calls from the PCR reads in MiXCR, one entry per CDR3 protein. This table holds about 240,000 distinct CDR3 sequences, about 11% found once. The CDR3 contains 12 residues. Germline V CDR1 and CDR2: SQVTM, ANQGSEA. The V gene lost 7 bases and the J gene lost 7 bases, with 13 bases spanning the gap. This clonotype came up many times. V is TRBV29-1 and J is TRBJ2-2, with D maybe TRBD1 (5 bases). The sample in question was PBMCs from the stem cell graft donor, obtained from the stem cell graft. The receptor comes from a human donor who donated a stem cell graft to a child with acute lymphoblastic leukemia. CDR3 coding DNA: TGCAGCGCCTCAGGGTGGAACGGGGAGCTGTTTTTT. Translation gives CSASGWNGELFF.